Below, 20 T cell receptor beta chains from the same sample are listed, as sequenced in a study of T cell changes during pregnancy in multiple sclerosis. Sequencing was performed with immunoSEQ multiplex PCR; in TCRdb, only in-frame clones are kept and a portion is missing. The sample yields 45,000 or so clones, about 90% seen once. This material consisted of CD8+ T cells from peripheral blood mononuclear cells, taken after pregnancy. These receptors were obtained from a female donor with multiple sclerosis, enrolled in a pregnancy study.

The chain employs TRBV6-1 and TRBJ2-1, with 8 bases matching TRBD1. The germline V gene has CDR1 MNHNS and CDR2 SASEGT. The ends lost 4 bases at V and 10 bases at J; junction bases unmatched: 18. The CDR3 length is 17 residues. The CDR3 DNA follows: TGTGCCAGCAGTGGACTGACAGGGGAACGAATTGGAAGGGAGCAGTTCTTC. Translation: CASSGLTGERIGREQFF.

A single count supports this clone. The chain couples TRBV7-2 to TRBJ1-2; possibly TRBD1 for D (6 bases). CDR1 and CDR2 from the germline V gene are SGHTA and FQGNSA. Trimming took off 5 bases at V and 4 bases at J, with 14 bases between the two ends. This CDR3 has 14 amino acids. CDR3 nucleotides: TGTGCCAGCAGCGCCTCCGGGACAAGCTATGGCTACACCTTC. Its protein product is CASSASGTSYGYTF. The variable domain in full, completed from reference TRBV7-2 and TRBJ1-2, reads GAGVSQSPSNKVTEKGKDVELRCDPISGHTALYWYRQSLGQGLEFLIYFQGNSAPDKSGLPSDRFSAERTGGSVSTLTIQRTQQEDSAVYLCASSASGTSYGYTFGSGTRLTVV.

The V gene is TRBV19, the J gene TRBJ2-5; D ambiguous. The CDR3 totals 13 residues. Germline V gene data show CDR1 as LNHDA and CDR2 as SQIVND (reference sequence). V lost 3 bases to trimming and J lost 5 bases, with 10 bases between them. The CDR3 here is CASSILGTETQYF. In nucleotides, the CDR3 is TGTGCCAGTAGTATCCTTGGCACCGAGACCCAGTACTTC.

V usage is TRBV9 and J usage is TRBJ2-2; 10 bases match TRBD2. The CDR3 spans 18 residues. Losses at the gene ends were 4 bases for V and 7 bases for J; bases not matched to a gene: 16. Germline V lookup: CDR1 SGDLS, CDR2 YYNGEE. CDR3 sequence: CASSPSPAGGQSGGELFF. The CDR3 coding sequence is TGTGCCAGCAGCCCTAGTCCAGCGGGGGGGCAGAGTGGCGGGGAGCTGTTTTTT. Filled out from reference TRBV9 and TRBJ2-2, the complete variable domain reads DSGVTQTPKHLITATGQRVTLRCSPRSGDLSVYWYQQSLDQGLQFLIQYYNGEERAKGNILERFSAQQFPDLHSELNLSSLELGDSALYFCASSPSPAGGQSGGELFFGEGSRLTVL.

This chain connects TRBV7-9 to TRBJ1-1; D gene ambiguous. The CDR3 is 12 amino acids. V lost 1 base to trimming and J lost 8 bases, with 8 bases between them. Germline lookup yields CDR1 SEHNR and CDR2 FQNEAQ (reference sequence). The CDR3 bases are TGTGCCAGCAGCTTAGGTACGGTGGAAGCTTTCTTT. This encodes CASSLGTVEAFF.

The chain couples TRBV4-3 to TRBJ2-7; 7 bases line up with TRBD2. V dropped 0 bases and J dropped 2; count of bases not matched to a gene: 7. Per germline, CDR1 LGHNA and CDR2 YSLEER. This CDR3 has 16 amino acids. The CDR3 loop is CASSQDTSSGPYEQYF. In DNA form, the CDR3 reads TGCGCCAGCAGCCAAGACACGTCTAGCGGACCCTACGAGCAGTACTTC.

The chain uses TRBV6-5 and TRBJ2-1, with D possibly TRBD2 on 5 matching bases. V was pared by 6 bases and J by 9 bases, with 15 bases between. The CDR3 totals 13 residues. Germline V gene sequence: CDR1 MNHEY, CDR2 SVGAGI. The DNA of the CDR3 is TGTGCCAGCAGACGCGACCTTCGGGGTGAGCAGTTCTTC. Encoded protein: CASRRDLRGEQFF.

The chain employs TRBV5-4 and TRBJ2-5; 9 bases agree with TRBD1. The CDR3 runs to 17 residues. Germline CDR1 SGHNT, CDR2 YYREEE (reference sequence). Losses at the gene ends were 4 bases for V and 6 bases for J; bases not matched to a gene: 16. CDR3 coding DNA: TGTGCCAGCAGCAAGGGAGGCCGGGACAGGGAAGAAAAGACCCAGTACTTC. This gives the protein CASSKGGRDREEKTQYF.

The chain recombines TRBV5-5 with TRBJ2-6, with TRBD2 identical over 7 bases. There are 17 residues in the CDR3. Germline CDR1 is SGHKS and CDR2 is YYEKEE (reference sequence). Germline trimming cut 10 bases from V and 0 bases from J; bases unmatched to any gene: 13. The CDR3 DNA reads as TGTGCCGTGAGCCGGGGGGAGACCCTCTCTGGGGCCAACGTCCTGACTTTC. It translates to CAVSRGETLSGANVLTF.

The rearrangement links TRBV4-1 to TRBJ2-2; a weak D match, TRBD2 (5 bases). The CDR3 length is 14 residues. Trimming shortened V by 2 bases and J by 6 bases, and 10 bases separated the two germline ends. The germline gives CDR1 MGHRA, CDR2 YSYEKL. The CDR3 sequence is CASSQLERAGELFF. CDR3 DNA sequence: TGCGCCAGCAGCCAATTAGAGAGGGCCGGGGAGCTGTTTTTT.

The chain joins TRBV10-3 to TRBJ2-7, with D tentatively TRBD1 (6 bases). Germline assignment: CDR1 ENHRY and CDR2 SYGVKD. Trimming removed 2 bases from V and 3 bases from J, with 11 bases in between. This CDR3 has 14 residues. The CDR3: CAISEPGEYYEQYF. CDR3 DNA sequence: TGTGCCATCAGTGAGCCAGGGGAGTACTACGAGCAGTACTTC.

This chain links TRBV27 with TRBJ1-5; D perhaps matches TRBD1 (5 bases). V was clipped by 3 bases and J by 3 bases, with 9 bases between them. The CDR3 length is 14 residues. CDR1 MNHEY and CDR2 SMNVEV come from the germline V gene (reference sequence). In nucleotides, the CDR3 is TGTGCCAGCAGTTTGTTGGGGCCCAATCAGCCCCAGCATTTT. As protein: CASSLLGPNQPQHF.

The chain is built from TRBV10-3 and TRBJ2-7; TRBD1 is a possible D gene (5 bases). There are 16 residues in the CDR3. Germline V gives CDR1 ENHRY, CDR2 SYGVKD. Deletions cut 6 bases from V and 0 bases from J, with 18 bases between. The CDR3 is CAIRKSDRESSYEQYF. The CDR3 nucleotides read TGTGCCATCAGAAAATCCGACAGAGAGAGCTCCTACGAGCAGTACTTC.

This sequence joins TRBV6-1 and TRBJ2-1; 9 bases map to TRBD2. Losses at the gene ends were 1 base for V and 8 bases for J; bases not matched to a gene: 12. In germline, CDR1 is MNHNS, CDR2 SASEGT. The CDR3 is 17 residues long. The CDR3 sequence: CASSEEAAGGLADEQFF. The CDR3 nucleotides are TGTGCCAGCAGTGAAGAGGCAGCGGGGGGACTGGCCGATGAGCAGTTCTTC.

The chain employs TRBV7-9 and TRBJ1-5; no clear D gene. This CDR3 has 14 amino acids. V lost 4 bases to trimming and J lost 0 bases, with 7 bases between them. Germline V gene lookup returns CDR1 SEHNR and CDR2 FQNEAQ (reference sequence). CDR3 in DNA: TGTGCCAGCAGCTCGACACTTAGCAATCAGCCCCAGCATTTT. This gives the protein CASSSTLSNQPQHF.

DNA of the CDR3: TGCGCCAGCAGCCAAGACGAAATGACAGGGGTTGAAGCTTTCTTT. As protein: CASSQDEMTGVEAFF. The chain employs TRBV4-1 and TRBJ1-1, with 8 bases that match TRBD1. The CDR3 extends over 15 amino acids. Germline V gives CDR1 MGHRA, CDR2 YSYEKL. The J segment lost 7 bases and the V segment lost 0 bases, leaving 7 bases of the junction unmatched.

This chain connects TRBV27 to TRBJ2-7; TRBD2 matches 7 bases. The V and J ends lost 2 bases and 6 bases, in that order; junction bases with no gene match: 7. CDR1 is MNHEY and CDR2 is SMNVEV in the germline V gene (reference sequence). This CDR3 is built from 14 residues. The CDR3 sequence: CASSLAGVLGEQYF. In DNA, the CDR3 is TGTGCCAGCAGTTTAGCGGGAGTTTTAGGCGAGCAGTACTTC.

The gene calls are TRBV27 and TRBJ1-1, with 9 bases identical to TRBD1. The junction had 10 bases not matched to a gene; V was cut back by 10 bases and J by 4 bases. The CDR3 contains 14 residues. Looked up from germline, CDR1 is MNHEY and CDR2 is SMNVEV (reference sequence). The CDR3 loop reads CATRPGTGSTEAFF. The CDR3 bases are TGTGCCACCAGACCGGGGACAGGGAGCACTGAAGCTTTCTTT.

V usage is TRBV29-1 and J usage is TRBJ2-2, with D maybe TRBD2 (7 bases). This CDR3 spans 15 amino acids. Germline CDR1 and CDR2: SQVTM and ANQGSEA. V dropped 1 base and J dropped 6 bases, with 15 bases sitting between them. As DNA, the CDR3 is TGCAGCGTTGAAGCCGCGAGGGGGGGACCCGGGGAGCTGTTTTTT. It translates to CSVEAARGGPGELFF.

The CDR3 loop reads CASSQDLSGANVLTF. CDR3 nucleotides: TGTGCCAGCAGCCAAGATCTCTCTGGGGCCAACGTCCTGACTTTC. The chain employs TRBV14 and TRBJ2-6; D not certain. V lost 0 bases, J lost 0 bases, and 3 bases lay in between. Germline-derived CDR1 and CDR2 are SGHDN and FVKESK. CDR3 length equals 15 residues.